A single sample is the source of the 19 T cell receptor beta chains below, sequenced in a study of beta chain features in type 1 diabetes. Of the isolated RNA, all was reverse transcribed, and so the sequenced material was expressed TCRB transcripts. Clones were read by immunoSEQ multiplex PCR, and TCRdb kept only the in-frame ones, dropping some. The data contain hundreds of thousands of clones, about 16% of them seen just once; the ten biggest clones take up roughly 0.098%. Input material: naive CD4+ T cells from blood. These receptors were collected from a man younger than 35 in good health.

The gene calls are TRBV18 and TRBJ1-6; weak D call: TRBD1 (5 bases). Trimming shortened V by 3 bases and J by 7 bases, and 13 bases separated the two germline ends. The CDR3 consists of 15 residues. Germline V lookup: CDR1 KGHSH, CDR2 LQKENI. CDR3 amino acids: CASSPAGRDNSPLHF. The CDR3, as DNA: TGTGCCAGCTCACCTGCGGGACGGGACAATTCACCCCTCCACTTT.

This clone was seen a handful of times. This sequence joins TRBV7-9 and TRBJ2-1; D might be TRBD1 or TRBD2, each matching 5 bases. CDR3 length: 16 residues. Trimming left V 5 bases short and J 5 bases short, with 19 bases between. Germline loops: CDR1 SEHNR, CDR2 FQNEAQ (reference sequence). The CDR3 nucleotides are TGTGCCAGCAGCACCTATCCCGGGACGTCTAACAATGAGCAGTTCTTC. Protein sequence: CASSTYPGTSNNEQFF.

The J gene is TRBJ1-4, the V gene TRBV4-2; 9 positions match TRBD1. The germline gives CDR1 LGHNA, CDR2 YNFKEQ. The CDR3 totals 15 residues. Germline trimming cut 4 bases from V and 5 bases from J; bases unmatched to any gene: 5. This CDR3 is CASSPRTGDNEKLFF. The CDR3 DNA follows: TGTGCCAGCAGCCCCAGGACAGGGGACAATGAAAAACTGTTTTTT.

The chain links TRBV20-1 to TRBJ2-7; D not certain. V lost 8 bases, J lost 8 bases, and 7 bases lay in between. CDR3 size: 8 residues. Germline V gene sequence: CDR1 DFQATT, CDR2 SNEGSKA (reference sequence). The chain's CDR3 is CSPSKQYF. The DNA for the CDR3 is TGCAGTCCCAGCAAGCAGTACTTC.

V usage is TRBV18 and J usage is TRBJ2-2, with D perhaps TRBD1 or TRBD2 (5 bases each). Trimming removed 2 bases at V and 1 base at J, with 8 bases between. The CDR3 has 15 residues. The germline V gene has CDR1 KGHSH and CDR2 LQKENI. CDR3 DNA: TGTGCCAGCTCACCAGAGGGACGGAACACCGGGGAGCTGTTTTTT. Amino acids: CASSPEGRNTGELFF. Filled out from reference TRBV18 and TRBJ2-2, the complete variable domain reads NAGVMQNPRHLVRRRGQEARLRCSPMKGHSHVYWYRQLPEEGLKFMVYLQKENIIDESGMPKERFSAEFPKEGPSILRIQQVVRGDSAAYFCASSPEGRNTGELFFGEGSRLTVL.

In its sample, this clone was seen a few times. V usage is TRBV4-3 and J usage is TRBJ1-2; no clear D gene. This CDR3 has 15 residues. Trimming shortened V by 5 bases and J by 8 bases, and 21 bases separated the two germline ends. Per germline, CDR1 LGHNA and CDR2 YSLEER. The DNA for the CDR3 is TGCGCCAGCAGCGTTGAGTCCGGGATTTTGGCCGGCTACACCTTC. It is translated as CASSVESGILAGYTF.

The rearrangement uses TRBV4-3 and TRBJ2-7; 9 bases fit TRBD2. The CDR3 extends over 19 amino acids. Germline-derived CDR1 and CDR2 are LGHNA and YSLEER. The junction had 15 bases not matched to a gene; V was cut back by 1 base and J by 2 bases. CDR3 protein: CASSQGEERLAGVPYEQYF. CDR3 DNA: TGCGCCAGCAGCCAAGGGGAGGAGCGGTTAGCGGGGGTACCCTACGAGCAGTACTTC.

A remark on this clone: The junction and the germline gene differ at one end; a read error may be behind it. The chain is built from TRBV11-2 and TRBJ2-6; tentatively, D is TRBD1 (6 bases). This CDR3 spans 17 amino acids. CDR1 is SGHAT, CDR2 FQNNGV, per germline. This chain's CDR3 is CASSVENRVAGANVLTF. Written as DNA, the CDR3 is TGTGCCAGCAGCGTAGAGAACAGGGTGGCTGGGGCCAACGTCCTGACTTTC.

The sample holds a few counts of this clone. In DNA form, the CDR3 reads TGTGCCAGCAGCGCTCCCTACGAGCAGTACTTC. This translates into CASSAPYEQYF. J is TRBJ2-7 and V is TRBV2; D call uncertain. Trimming pared 6 bases from V and 2 bases from J, leaving 5 bases between. The length of the CDR3 is 11 residues. Germline CDR1 reads SNHLY; CDR2 reads FYNNEI.

A few counts support this clone. The chain links TRBV11-3 to TRBJ2-2, with a tentative D call TRBD2 (6 bases). This CDR3 comprises 17 residues. The germline gives CDR1 SGHNT, CDR2 YENEEA. V was clipped by 0 bases and J by 0 bases, with 11 bases between them. The CDR3 region is CASSLDWGESNTGELFF. In DNA, the CDR3 is TGTGCCAGCAGCTTAGATTGGGGGGAATCGAACACCGGGGAGCTGTTTTTT.

Worth noting for this clone: Within the sample, other DNA sequences also encode this same CDR3. The V call is TRBV7-2, the J call TRBJ2-7, with 8 bases identical to TRBD1. V lost 5 bases, J lost 4 bases, and 4 bases stayed unmatched. This CDR3 has 13 amino acids. Germline CDR1 SGHTA, CDR2 FQGNSA. CDR3 loop: CASSPRTGYEQYF. In DNA form, the CDR3 reads TGTGCCAGCAGCCCAAGGACAGGGTACGAGCAGTACTTC.

The rearrangement uses TRBV7-3 and TRBJ1-1; D remains ambiguous. The CDR3 covers 13 residues. V lost 6 bases, J lost 4 bases, and 12 bases lay in between. Germline V lookup: CDR1 SGHTA, CDR2 FQGTGA. The CDR3 is CASRPTRSTEAFF. CDR3 coding DNA: TGTGCCAGCAGGCCGACAAGGAGCACTGAAGCTTTCTTT. Full variable domain (remainder filled in from reference TRBV7-3 and TRBJ1-1): GAGVSQTPSNKVTEKGKYVELRCDPISGHTALYWYRQSLGQGPEFLIYFQGTGAADDSGLPNDRFFAVRPEGSVSTLKIQRTERGDSAVYLCASRPTRSTEAFFGQGTRLTVV.

This clone was seen only a few times. The chain links TRBV19 to TRBJ1-1; D gene ambiguous. The germline CDR1 and CDR2 sequences are LNHDA and SQIVND (reference sequence). Deletions cut 3 bases from V and 4 bases from J, with 12 bases between. The CDR3 totals 14 residues. CDR3 region: CASSIGSRATEAFF. The CDR3 DNA follows: TGTGCCAGTAGTATCGGGAGTAGGGCCACTGAAGCTTTCTTT.

Of note for this clone: Within the sample, other DNA sequences also encode this same CDR3. This sequence joins TRBV7-9 and TRBJ2-7; the D gene is possibly TRBD1 (6 bases). Germline V gene sequence: CDR1 SEHNR, CDR2 FQNEAQ (reference sequence). V gave up 6 bases and J gave up 0 bases, with 9 bases separating them. CDR3 size: 13 residues. CDR3 coding DNA: TGTGCCAGCAGGTCGGACAGCTCCTACGAGCAGTACTTC. This sequence encodes CASRSDSSYEQYF.

The chain combines TRBV29-1 with TRBJ1-3; 11 nucleotides match TRBD1. V lost 6 bases to trimming and J lost 8 bases; unmatched junction nucleotides: 9. Per germline, CDR1 SQVTM and CDR2 ANQGSEA. CDR3 length: 14 amino acids. CDR3 DNA: TGCAGCGTGGGGACAGGGGGTATTAGAGACACCATATATTTT. Translating it yields CSVGTGGIRDTIYF.

The V call is TRBV10-3, the J call TRBJ2-1; D unclear. Germline loops: CDR1 ENHRY, CDR2 SYGVKD. This CDR3 contains 11 residues. V was pared by 8 bases and J by 4 bases, with 6 bases between. In nucleotides, the CDR3 is TGTGCCATCGGGCAGTACAATGAGCAGTTCTTC. This codes for CAIGQYNEQFF.

The genes are TRBV5-4 and TRBJ2-3; no clear D. Trimming removed 4 bases at V and 4 bases at J, with 19 bases between. The CDR3 runs to 16 residues. The germline CDR1 and CDR2 sequences are SGHNT and YYREEE (reference sequence). CDR3 residues: CASSKKTGPSADTQYF. CDR3 nucleotide sequence: TGTGCCAGCAGCAAAAAGACCGGGCCCTCGGCAGATACGCAGTATTTT.

The chain couples TRBV4-2 to TRBJ1-2; 8 bases match TRBD1. The CDR3 consists of 16 residues. Germline V lookup: CDR1 LGHNA, CDR2 YNFKEQ. V gave up 0 bases and J gave up 4 bases; unmatched junction bases: 7. The CDR3 nucleotides are TGTGCCAGCAGCCAAGATCACACAGGGGGAATCTATGGCTACACCTTC. Amino acid sequence: CASSQDHTGGIYGYTF.

This clone was detected only a few times. The chain couples TRBV29-1 to TRBJ2-1; perhaps TRBD2 as D (5 bases). Germline-derived CDR1 and CDR2 are SQVTM and ANQGSEA. The CDR3 length is 14 residues. V was cut by 3 bases and J by 5 bases, with 14 bases left in between. The CDR3, as DNA: TGCAGCGTTGAGGTCCAGCGGAGAGACAATGAGCAGTTCTTC. Protein sequence: CSVEVQRRDNEQFF.